This T cell receptor (beta chain) originates from a study of tumor-infiltrating lymphocytes in oesophageal squamous cell carcinoma. MiXCR, applied by TCRdb to the PCR reads, yields one record per CDR3 protein. The sample consists of just over 2,500 distinct CDR3 sequences, 15% of them appearing once. In its sample, this clonotype is large (0.1 to 1%). Per germline, CDR1 MNHNS and CDR2 SASEGT. V shed 6 bases and J shed 3 bases, with 6 bases lying between them. The CDR3 runs to 11 residues. Sequencing used esophageal tumor tissue. The sequence was obtained from a male donor with esophageal squamous cell carcinoma. This chain joins TRBV6-1 and TRBJ2-7; no clear D. The CDR3 DNA sequence: TGTGCCAGCAGAACCCTCTACGAGCAGTACTTC. It yields the protein CASRTLYEQYF.